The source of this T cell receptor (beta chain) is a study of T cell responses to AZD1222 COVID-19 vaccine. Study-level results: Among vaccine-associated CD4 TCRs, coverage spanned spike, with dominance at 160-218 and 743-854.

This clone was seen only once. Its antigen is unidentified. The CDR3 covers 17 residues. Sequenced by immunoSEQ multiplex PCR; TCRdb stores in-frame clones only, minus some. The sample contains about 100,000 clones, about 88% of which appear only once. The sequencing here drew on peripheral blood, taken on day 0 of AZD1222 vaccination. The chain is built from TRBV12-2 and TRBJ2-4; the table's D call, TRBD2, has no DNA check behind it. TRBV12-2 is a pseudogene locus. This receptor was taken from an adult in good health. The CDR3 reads CASRFPAGLLAKNIQYF. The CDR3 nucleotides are TGTGCAAGTCGCTTCCCTGCGGGGCTACTAGCCAAAAACATTCAGTACTTC.